Below, 21 T cell receptor beta chains from the same sample are listed, as sequenced in a study of shared clonotypes between healthy human individuals. Here immunoSEQ multiplex PCR was the method, and the copy in TCRdb shows in-frame clones only, minus some. The table shows millions of clones, with about 92% occurring only once. The sequenced sample was naive CD4+ T cells sorted from blood. This sample's subset: CD45RA+ positively selected. Receptor source: a young man in good health.

The V and J genes are TRBV7-8 and TRBJ2-7; no reliable D call. CDR1 SGHVS and CDR2 FQNEAQ come from the germline V gene. The CDR3 runs 15 residues. V was shortened by 1 base and J by 0 bases, with 10 bases between the two germline ends. CDR3 sequence reads: CASSLEAPSSYEQYF. The CDR3 DNA is TGTGCCAGCAGCTTAGAGGCCCCGAGCTCCTACGAGCAGTACTTC.

In this sample, this clone turned up once. V is TRBV29-1 and J is TRBJ2-3, with 7 bases matching TRBD2. The ends lost 6 bases at V and 2 bases at J; junction bases unmatched: 5. The CDR3 loop spans 13 amino acids. The V gene's germline CDR1 is SQVTM and CDR2 ANQGSEA. The CDR3 DNA reads TGCAGCGTGGGGACTAAACTCACAGATACGCAGTATTTT. It encodes CSVGTKLTDTQYF.

The V gene is TRBV6-4, the J gene TRBJ2-2, with D hard to call. Trimming stripped 0 bases from V and 5 bases from J, with 13 bases between. The CDR3 spans 16 residues. Germline CDR1 is MRHNA and CDR2 is SNTAGT. CDR3 sequence reads: CASSDSAGLGTGELFF. DNA for the CDR3: TGTGCCAGCAGTGACTCGGCAGGTCTGGGGACCGGGGAGCTGTTTTTT.

The chain combines TRBV19 with TRBJ2-3; D not certain. Trimming pared 5 bases from V and 6 bases from J, leaving 12 bases between. The CDR3 spans 13 residues. Per germline, CDR1 LNHDA and CDR2 SQIVND (reference sequence). Here the CDR3 reads CASSASVGDTQYF. CDR3 nucleotide sequence: TGTGCCAGTAGTGCCTCCGTCGGGGATACGCAGTATTTT.

V and J are TRBV27 and TRBJ1-3; 8 bases are shared with TRBD1. The germline CDR1 and CDR2 sequences are MNHEY and SMNVEV (reference sequence). Trimming cost V 5 bases and J 0 bases; bases outside gene matches: 6. There are 16 residues in the CDR3. The CDR3 coding sequence is TGTGCCAGCAGTGCCTACAGGGGGACCTCTGGAAACACCATATATTTT. This codes for CASSAYRGTSGNTIYF.

J is TRBJ2-3 and V is TRBV5-1, with 10 bases that match TRBD2. This CDR3 is built from 18 residues. V shed 4 bases and J 3 bases; nucleotides not matched to a gene: 14. Germline V CDR1 and CDR2: SGHRS, YFSETQ. The CDR3: CASSLHLGLALGTDTQYF. In nucleotides, the CDR3 is TGCGCCAGCAGCCTTCACCTGGGACTAGCGTTGGGGACAGATACGCAGTATTTT.

The rearrangement joins TRBV11-1 to TRBJ2-6, with TRBD1 matching 8 bases. Trimming at V came to 4 bases and at J to 0 bases, leaving 2 bases not matched to a gene. Germline values: CDR1 SGHAT, CDR2 FQDESV (reference sequence). The CDR3 is made up of 16 amino acids. CDR3 DNA sequence: TGTGCCAGCAGCTCGGACAGGGTCTCTGGGGCCAACGTCCTGACTTTC. Translation gives CASSSDRVSGANVLTF.

As to this clone: Distinct nucleotide sequences in the sample also encode this CDR3. This sequence joins TRBV2 and TRBJ2-3; D is possibly TRBD1 (6 bases). Germline loops: CDR1 SNHLY, CDR2 FYNNEI. V gave up 6 bases and J gave up 6 bases, with 7 bases separating them. The CDR3 is 11 amino acids. The CDR3 bases are TGTGCCAGCAGGGGGGCCGATACGCAGTATTTT. This sequence encodes CASRGADTQYF.

As DNA, the CDR3 is TGTGCCAGCAGCGCCGGGGGAGGACACTCCACCGGGGAGCTGTTTTTT. Amino acids: CASSAGGGHSTGELFF. The genes are TRBV5-4 and TRBJ2-2, with a weak D call TRBD2 (6 bases). Trimming cost V 4 bases and J 4 bases, with 17 bases left between them. There are 16 residues in the CDR3. Germline CDR1 is SGHNT and CDR2 is YYREEE (reference sequence).

As for this clone: Other DNA sequences of this sample code for an identical CDR3. This sequence joins TRBV18 and TRBJ1-6, with TRBD1 matching 7 bases. The length of the CDR3 is 14 residues. V shed 0 bases and J 7 bases; nucleotides not matched to a gene: 0. The germline CDR1 and CDR2 sequences are KGHSH and LQKENI. CDR3 nucleotide sequence: TGTGCCAGCTCACCACCAGGGGGCAATTCACCCCTCCACTTT. This sequence encodes CASSPPGGNSPLHF.

This clone was found once. The J gene is TRBJ2-2, the V gene TRBV14, with 9 bases matching TRBD2. Germline V gene data show CDR1 as SGHDN and CDR2 as FVKESK. This CDR3 has 19 amino acids. The J segment lost 1 base and the V segment lost 6 bases, leaving 15 bases of the junction unmatched. Here the CDR3 DNA reads TGTGCCAGCAGTTCCTCCGGGACTAGCAGCCCAAGGAACACCGGGGAGCTGTTTTTT. Its translation: CASSSSGTSSPRNTGELFF.

The genes are TRBV10-3 and TRBJ1-5; TRBD1 matches 8 bases. The CDR3 length is 18 residues. V dropped 0 bases and J dropped 3; count of bases not matched to a gene: 10. Germline loops: CDR1 ENHRY, CDR2 SYGVKD. The CDR3 DNA is TGTGCCATCAGTGAGTCACGGGGAGACAGGGGTAACAATCAGCCCCAGCATTTT. This translates into CAISESRGDRGNNQPQHF.

The J gene is TRBJ2-7, the V gene TRBV14, with D perhaps TRBD2 (6 bases). Trimming took 1 base from V and 2 from J, leaving 15 bases between them. Germline loops: CDR1 SGHDN, CDR2 FVKESK. The CDR3 extends over 16 amino acids. CDR3 nucleotide sequence: TGTGCCAGCAGCCAAGCCCCCGAGGACTATACCTACGAGCAGTACTTC. Its protein product is CASSQAPEDYTYEQYF.

The chain carries TRBV4-3 and TRBJ2-1, with 7 bases fitting TRBD2. The V and J ends lost 0 bases and 7 bases, in that order; junction bases with no gene match: 6. Germline values: CDR1 LGHNA, CDR2 YSLEER. The CDR3 consists of 15 residues. This CDR3 reads CASSQDGGEWNEQFF. Written as DNA, the CDR3 is TGCGCCAGCAGCCAAGATGGGGGGGAGTGGAATGAGCAGTTCTTC.

The chain links TRBV5-1 to TRBJ1-1; D not resolved. Per the germline V gene, CDR1 is SGHRS and CDR2 is YFSETQ. The CDR3 length is 14 residues. The V gene lost 4 bases and the J gene lost 0 bases, with 10 bases spanning the gap. DNA for the CDR3: TGCGCCAGCAGCCCCCAGTACTTGAACACTGAAGCTTTCTTT. The encoded protein is CASSPQYLNTEAFF.

The V call is TRBV28, the J call TRBJ2-1; 8 bases map to TRBD2. The CDR3 has 17 residues. From germline, CDR1 is MDHEN and CDR2 SYDVKM. With 5 bases clipped from V and 2 bases from J, the junction kept 11 bases outside the gene matches. The CDR3 DNA is TGTGCCAGCAGTACCCACGGGGGGGCCAGGACCTACAATGAGCAGTTCTTC. Protein sequence: CASSTHGGARTYNEQFF.

The chain couples TRBV10-3 to TRBJ2-7; a possible D gene is TRBD1 (5 bases). This CDR3 is built from 13 residues. V lost 3 bases to trimming and J lost 5 bases, with 11 bases between them. The V gene's germline CDR1 is ENHRY and CDR2 SYGVKD. CDR3 DNA sequence: TGTGCCATCAGTGACTCGACAGCCCACGAGCAGTACTTC. This encodes CAISDSTAHEQYF.

Here the CDR3 DNA reads TGTGCCAGCAGTTCCCGACAGGGGTTGGCCTACGAGCAGTACTTC. It specifies CASSSRQGLAYEQYF. This sequence joins TRBV6-6 and TRBJ2-7; TRBD1 agrees at 8 bases. With V trimmed by 4 bases and J by 2 bases, 7 bases remained unmatched. The CDR3 is 15 amino acids. Germline-derived CDR1 and CDR2 are MNHNY and SVGAGI (reference sequence).

V and J are TRBV10-3 and TRBJ2-7; TRBD2 matches 10 bases. V dropped 0 bases and J dropped 6; count of bases not matched to a gene: 5. Germline V lookup: CDR1 ENHRY, CDR2 SYGVKD. CDR3 length: 15 amino acids. The chain's CDR3 is CAISESTSGVGEQYF. In nucleotides, the CDR3 is TGTGCCATCAGTGAGTCTACTAGCGGGGTGGGCGAGCAGTACTTC.

V gene TRBV30 combines with J gene TRBJ2-7, with D perhaps matching TRBD2 (6 bases). Trimming took off 0 bases at V and 1 base at J, with 13 bases between the two ends. The CDR3 has 15 amino acids. Germline CDR1 and CDR2: GTSNPN and SVGIG (reference sequence). Here the CDR3 DNA reads TGTGCCTGGAGTGTAATATCGGGACTTTCCTACGAGCAGTACTTC. This sequence encodes CAWSVISGLSYEQYF.

The count of this clone is one. This sequence joins TRBV18 and TRBJ1-5; TRBD1 might be the D (5 bases). V was clipped by 3 bases and J by 6 bases, with 18 bases between them. The CDR3 length is 16 residues. The germline V gene encodes CDR1 KGHSH and CDR2 LQKENI. The CDR3 DNA reads as TGTGCCAGCTCACCTGAGCAGGGAGGAGAGAGTCAGCCCCAGCATTTT. This encodes CASSPEQGGESQPQHF.